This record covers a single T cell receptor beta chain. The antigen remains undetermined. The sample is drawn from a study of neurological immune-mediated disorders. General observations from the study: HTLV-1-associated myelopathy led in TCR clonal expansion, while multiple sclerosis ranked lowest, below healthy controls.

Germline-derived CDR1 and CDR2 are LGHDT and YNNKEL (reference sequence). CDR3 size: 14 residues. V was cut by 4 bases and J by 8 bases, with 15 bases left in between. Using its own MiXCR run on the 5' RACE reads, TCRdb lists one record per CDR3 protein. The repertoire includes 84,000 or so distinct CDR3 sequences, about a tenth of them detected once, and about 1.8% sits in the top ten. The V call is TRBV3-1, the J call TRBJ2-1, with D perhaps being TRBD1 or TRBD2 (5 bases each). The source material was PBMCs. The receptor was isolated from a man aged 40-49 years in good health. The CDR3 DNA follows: TGTGCCAGCAGCCGCCAAGGGGCGCGGGATGAGCAGTTCTTC. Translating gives CASSRQGARDEQFF.